These T cell receptor beta chains were read from a single sample in a study of OX40 agonist ivuxolimab in advanced cancers. Measured with immunoSEQ multiplex PCR; TCRdb has only the in-frame clones, and not every one. Of under 55,000 clones in the sample, approximately 87% were seen once. This material consisted of CD4+ or CD8+ T cells sorted from blood, taken in a trial of the OX40 agonist ivuxolimab. These TCRs come from an adult with an advanced solid tumor such as melanoma, head and neck, liver or kidney cancer. Each CDR3 is given with its conserved first and last residue. Each record gives: V gene, J gene, D gene, clone size, CDR3 DNA, CDR3 protein. A D gene is named only where the DNA matches it firmly. Some rows mark clone size as missing; the rest say once, few, many or name a class of expanded clone.

>TRBV6-5|TRBJ2-1|TRBD2|.
TGTGCCAGCAGTTACCTCGGGACTAGCGGGGACAATGAGCAGTTCTTC
CASSYLGTSGDNEQFF
>TRBV6-1|TRBJ2-1|.|.
TGTGCCAGCAGGGAAAAGAGCTCCTACAATGAGCAGTTCTTC
CASREKSSYNEQFF
>TRBV7-9|TRBJ2-2|TRBD1|.
TGTGCCAGCAGCCCATACCGGGACAGGGAGATCACCGGGGAGCTGTTTTTT
CASSPYRDREITGELFF
>TRBV2|TRBJ2-5|TRBD2|once
TGTGCCAGCAGACCTAGCGGCCAGCAAGAGACCCAGTACTTC
CASRPSGQQETQYF
>TRBV21-1|TRBJ1-5|.|.
TGTGCCAGCAGCATACGGACAGGACCTTATAGCAATCAGCCCCAGCATTTT
CASSIRTGPYSNQPQHF
>TRBV6-6|TRBJ2-7|.|once
TGTGCCAGCAGCCCAATTCTCTCGGGGATCCACGAGCAGTACTTC
CASSPILSGIHEQYF
>TRBV5-8|TRBJ1-1|.|.
TGTGCCAGCAGTCAGGACCAGGGTAAAGCTTTCTTT
CASSQDQGKAFF
>TRBV6-1|TRBJ1-5|TRBD1|.
TGTGCCAGCAGCCGACAGGGCGAGGGCAATCAGCCCCAGCATTTT
CASSRQGEGNQPQHF
>TRBV5-4|TRBJ1-2|TRBD1|.
TGTGCCAGCAGTGGGACAGGGGGCCGCGGCTACACCTTC
CASSGTGGRGYTF
>TRBV30|TRBJ1-1|.|once
TGTGCCTGGGGCGGAAGTGGGGACACTGAAGCTTTCTTT
CAWGGSGDTEAFF
>TRBV11-2|TRBJ2-5|.|.
TGTGCCAGCAGCTTGGGACCCCTGGGGACCCAGTACTTC
CASSLGPLGTQYF
>TRBV2|TRBJ2-3|TRBD2|.
TGTGCCAGCCGGGAGGCAGGGTTTGTAACAGATACGCAGTATTTT
CASREAGFVTDTQYF
>TRBV12-5|TRBJ1-5|.|.
TGTGCTAGTGGTACTGGTGGGGGGCTTGGAACCCAGCATTTT
CASGTGGGLGTQHF
>TRBV6-5|TRBJ2-3|TRBD2|.
TGTGCCAGCAGTTACCAACTAGCGGGGGACACAGATACGCAGTATTTT
CASSYQLAGDTDTQYF
>TRBV19|TRBJ1-1|.|.
TGTGCCAGTAGAATGGGACAGAACACTGAAGCTTTCTTT
CASRMGQNTEAFF
>TRBV19|TRBJ2-2|.|.
TGTGCCAGTAGTCCACAGGGTGGGGCCGGGGAGCTGTTTTTT
CASSPQGGAGELFF
>TRBV5-1|TRBJ1-5|TRBD1|once
TGCGCCAGCAGCTGGACAGGGGGAAGCAATCAGCCCCAGCATTTT
CASSWTGGSNQPQHF
>TRBV6-1|TRBJ2-7|TRBD2|once
TGTGCCAGCATGAGAGCGGGGGACAACTACGAGCAGTACTTC
CASMRAGDNYEQYF
>TRBV30|TRBJ1-1|.|.
TGTGCCTGGCGGGGGGGGGACCTTGAAGCTTTCTTT
CAWRGGDLEAFF
>TRBV5-4|TRBJ2-4|TRBD2|.
TGTGCCAGCAGCTTGAAGCGGGGGGGCGTCCTTTTCGAGGACATTCAGTACTTC
CASSLKRGGVLFEDIQYF
>TRBV18|TRBJ2-7|TRBD1|.
TGTGCCAGCTCACCCGGGACAGGGTTTTACGAGCAGTACTTC
CASSPGTGFYEQYF
>TRBV18|TRBJ1-5|.|.
TGTGCCAGCTCACCACCCGAAAGGACCGGCAATCAGCCCCAGCATTTT
CASSPPERTGNQPQHF
>TRBV15|TRBJ2-3|.|.
TGTGCCACCAGCAGAGATAGCGGAGCAGGCACAGATACGCAGTATTTT
CATSRDSGAGTDTQYF
>TRBV19|TRBJ1-5|TRBD1|.
TGTGCCAGTAGTTCCCGGACAGGCCTCGGCGGTCAGCCCCAGCATTTT
CASSSRTGLGGQPQHF
>TRBV7-9|TRBJ2-4|TRBD2|.
TGTGCCAGCAGCCACGGCGAGGGCGGGAGAAACATTCAGTACTTC
CASSHGEGGRNIQYF
>TRBV19|TRBJ1-1|.|once
TGTGCCAGTAGTATGGGACGCATCCTTTCGAACACTGAAGCTTTCTTT
CASSMGRILSNTEAFF
>TRBV14|TRBJ2-7|.|.
TGTGCCAGCAGCCAAGGGGGACAACAGTACGAGCAGTACTTC
CASSQGGQQYEQYF
>TRBV6-5|TRBJ2-2|.|.
TGTGCCAGCAGTTACTCGCGGACGAACACCGGGGAGCTGTTTTTT
CASSYSRTNTGELFF
>TRBV10-3|TRBJ1-2|.|few
TGTGCCATCAGTGAAAGGGACACTTCCTCGCGTTATGGCTACACCTTC
CAISERDTSSRYGYTF
>TRBV27|TRBJ2-3|TRBD2|.
TGTGCCAGCAGTCTACAGTCATGGGGACTAGCGGGGGGGCCCCCAGATACGCAGTATTTT
CASSLQSWGLAGGPPDTQYF
>TRBV30|TRBJ1-1|TRBD1|.
TGTGCCTGGAGTGCGGGGGGAAGGGACAGAGAAGCTTTCTTT
CAWSAGGRDREAFF
>TRBV19|TRBJ1-3|TRBD1|.
TGTGCCAGTGGCGACAGGGGGTTTTCTGGAAACACCATATATTTT
CASGDRGFSGNTIYF
>TRBV12-5|TRBJ2-7|TRBD1|.
TGTGCTAGTGGTTTGAGGCAGGGGGCGGTTTATTCCTACGAGCAGTACTTC
CASGLRQGAVYSYEQYF
>TRBV9|TRBJ2-2|TRBD1|once
TGTGCCAGCAGTATATGGGACAGAAACACCGGGGAGCTGTTTTTT
CASSIWDRNTGELFF